The clone carrying this T cell receptor (beta chain) came up a few times. Its antigen remains unidentified. The source of the sample is a study of post-analysis software for immune sequencing data. The CDR3 contains 16 residues. Germline assignment: CDR1 KGHDR and CDR2 SFDVKD. Trimming left V 4 bases short and J 4 bases short, with 13 bases between. Whole-study findings and limits: Controls showed lower frequencies than patients for roughly five TRBV segments, and TRBV5-6, TRBV5-1 and TRBV20-1 were among these. Compared against controls, patients with multiple sclerosis displayed significantly lower normalized Chao1 diversity. Batch-mates among the samples co-clustered strongly by F measure.

The TCR beta cDNA libraries contained unique molecular identifiers. TCRdb re-called the PCR reads with MiXCR, one entry per CDR3 protein. The sample includes 600,000 to 750,000 distinct CDR3 sequences, over 45% of them seen just once. Sample: blood. The genes are TRBV24-1 and TRBJ2-6; D gene uncertain. The sequence was collected from a girl aged 2-10 years with multiple sclerosis. In nucleotides, the CDR3 is TGTGCCACCAGTGACTCCCATATGGGCGGGGCCAACGTCCTGACTTTC. It specifies CATSDSHMGGANVLTF.